A single sample gave rise to the 26 T cell receptor beta chains below, sequenced in a study of regulatory T cells in long-lasting Graves disease. Researchers made TCR beta libraries by using iRepertoire HTBI primers and running Arm-PCR on CDR3 regions. TCRdb re-derived calls from the multiplex PCR reads in MiXCR, one entry per CDR3 protein. Seen here are 350,000 to 450,000 distinct CDR3 sequences, more than 20% observed once, and the top ten hold about 29%. Time point here: persistent/refractory GD, antithyroid drugs over 5 years with positive TRAb. Following extraction of RNA from PBMCs, that RNA was used to make the TCR library. Here the sequenced sample was peripheral blood mononuclear cells (PBMCs), taken when the disease was refractory, from a patient treated with antithyroid drugs. These receptor sequences come from a woman aged 40 to 49 with Graves disease.

This clonotype was observed a handful of times. The rearrangement links TRBV2 to TRBJ2-3, with a weak D call TRBD1 (5 bases). CDR3 size: 13 residues. Trimming removed 8 bases from V and 3 bases from J, with 12 bases in between. Germline-derived CDR1 and CDR2 are SNHLY and FYNNEI. The CDR3 nucleotides are TGTGCCAGCTCCACCCAGGGAACAGATACGCAGTATTTT. This sequence encodes CASSTQGTDTQYF.

This clonotype was seen at least ten times. J is TRBJ1-2 and V is TRBV5-1, with D tentatively TRBD1 (5 bases). Germline CDR1 SGHRS, CDR2 YFSETQ. CDR3 size: 16 residues. V gave up 1 base and J gave up 7 bases, with 20 bases separating them. CDR3 coding DNA: TGCGCCAGCAGCTTGTTTGGTGGCAGGGATGGTGGTGGCTACACCTTC. It encodes CASSLFGGRDGGGYTF.

J is TRBJ2-3 and V is TRBV20-1; a weak D match, TRBD1 (6 bases). From germline, CDR1 is DFQATT and CDR2 SNEGSKA (reference sequence). V lost 6 bases and J lost 2, with 27 bases in between. The CDR3 loop spans 18 amino acids. The CDR3: CSAGAHQGLPLITDTQYF. CDR3 sequence (DNA): TGCAGTGCCGGGGCCCATCAGGGGTTACCCCTTATCACAGATACGCAGTATTTT.

This clonotype was found many times. The rearrangement joins TRBV28 to TRBJ2-2; 10 bases are a match to TRBD1. Per the germline V gene, CDR1 is MDHEN and CDR2 is SYDVKM. The CDR3 spans 13 residues. The DNA for the CDR3 is TGTGCGGGAGGGGACAGGGGTCCCGGGGAGCTGTTTTTT. This encodes CAGGDRGPGELFF. Together with reference TRBV28 and TRBJ2-2, the CDR3 gives the full variable domain: DVKVTQSSRYLVKRTGEKVFLECVQDMDHENMFWYRQDPGLGLRLIYFSYDVKMKEKGDIPEGYSVSREKKERFSLILESASTNQTSMYLCAGGDRGPGELFFGEGSRLTVL.

This clonotype was detected many times. V and J are TRBV20-1 and TRBJ1-1; D not resolved. V was cut by 4 bases and J by 1 base, with 7 bases left in between. The length of the CDR3 is 12 residues. The V gene's germline CDR1 is DFQATT and CDR2 SNEGSKA (reference sequence). The CDR3 protein is CSAKSGNTEAFF. Here the CDR3 DNA reads TGCAGTGCTAAGAGCGGGAACACTGAAGCTTTCTTT.

This clonotype occurred many times. J is TRBJ1-5 and V is TRBV27; possibly TRBD1 for D (6 bases). The CDR3 has 14 amino acids. V was clipped by 4 bases and J by 5 bases, with 12 bases between them. The germline CDR1 and CDR2 sequences are MNHEY and SMNVEV (reference sequence). Here the CDR3 reads CASSSRTADQPQHF. DNA for the CDR3: TGTGCCAGCAGTTCCCGGACAGCCGATCAGCCCCAGCATTTT.

The chain recombines TRBV12-3 or TRBV12-4 with TRBJ1-2; D unresolved. Trimming removed 5 bases at V and 1 base at J, with 14 bases between. The CDR3 covers 15 residues. Written as DNA, the CDR3 is TGTGCCAGCAGTCAAGAGGACTTCGTTAACTATGGCTACACCTTC. Translating it yields CASSQEDFVNYGYTF.

CDR3 loop: CASRREGGPDTQYF. CDR3 coding DNA: TGTGCCAGCCGAAGGGAAGGCGGCCCAGATACGCAGTATTTT. The chain has TRBV2 and TRBJ2-3; D is ambiguous. Germline CDR1 and CDR2: SNHLY and FYNNEI. This CDR3 spans 14 amino acids. V was cut by 8 bases and J by 4 bases, with 16 bases left in between.

This clonotype was found many times. The chain couples TRBV19 to TRBJ2-2, with 10 bases fitting TRBD1. The CDR3 runs 18 residues. V lost 6 bases, J lost 0 bases, and 10 bases stayed unmatched. Germline V gene data show CDR1 as LNHDA and CDR2 as SQIVND (reference sequence). The CDR3 nucleotides read TGTGCCAGTAGGAAACGGGACAGGGGTTTATCGAACACCGGGGAGCTGTTTTTT. Translation gives CASRKRDRGLSNTGELFF.

The V and J genes are TRBV7-9 and TRBJ2-5; 7 positions match TRBD1. CDR3 length: 14 residues. Unmatched junction bases numbered 9, after V lost 5 bases and J lost 6 bases. CDR1 is SEHNR, CDR2 FQNEAQ, per germline (reference sequence). Written as DNA, the CDR3 is TGTGCCAGCAGCCCGGGACAGCCGGACCAGACCCAGTACTTC. Its protein product is CASSPGQPDQTQYF.

The chain employs TRBV20-1 and TRBJ1-3; unclear D gene. V shed 7 bases and J shed 4 bases, with 8 bases lying between them. Germline CDR1 and CDR2: DFQATT and SNEGSKA (reference sequence). The CDR3 consists of 11 residues. CDR3: CSGGSGNTIYF. The CDR3 DNA reads as TGCAGTGGAGGGTCAGGAAACACCATATATTTT.

The chain carries TRBV10-3 and TRBJ1-2; 10 positions match TRBD1. With 4 bases clipped from V and 3 bases from J, the junction kept 5 bases outside the gene matches. Germline V gene data show CDR1 as ENHRY and CDR2 as SYGVKD. This CDR3 has 15 amino acids. The CDR3 loop is CAISAGTGDYYGYTF. CDR3 nucleotide sequence: TGTGCCATCAGTGCAGGGACAGGGGATTACTATGGCTACACCTTC.

The chain is built from TRBV19 and TRBJ1-4; D is unclear. CDR3 length: 14 amino acids. Germline V lookup: CDR1 LNHDA, CDR2 SQIVND (reference sequence). Deletions cut 5 bases from V and 7 bases from J, with 14 bases between. As DNA, the CDR3 is TGTGCCAGTAGTCCGGTCCCAGTGAGTGAAAAACTGTTTTTT. This sequence encodes CASSPVPVSEKLFF.

This clonotype was counted at least ten times. The chain joins TRBV2 to TRBJ2-5; a possible D gene is TRBD2 (6 bases). Trimming shortened V by 5 bases and J by 2 bases, and 24 bases separated the two germline ends. The V gene's germline CDR1 is SNHLY and CDR2 FYNNEI. The CDR3 extends over 18 amino acids. The CDR3 spells CASSSRGSWRGGQETQYF. The CDR3 DNA follows: TGTGCCAGCAGTTCTAGAGGGAGTTGGAGGGGCGGGCAAGAGACCCAGTACTTC.

The sample holds many counts of this clonotype. The chain links TRBV12-3 or TRBV12-4 to TRBJ1-5, with a tentative D call TRBD1 (5 bases). This CDR3 has 16 residues. Trimming left V 5 bases short and J 0 bases short, with 14 bases between. The CDR3 nucleotides are TGTGCCAGCAGTCCACACAGGCAGGTTAGCAATCAGCCCCAGCATTTT. Its translation is CASSPHRQVSNQPQHF.

This clonotype was recorded many times. The chain couples TRBV28 to TRBJ1-6, with D possibly matching TRBD1 (6 bases). CDR3 length: 17 residues. V lost 6 bases, J lost 0 bases, and 15 bases lay in between. Germline lookup yields CDR1 MDHEN and CDR2 SYDVKM. The CDR3 spells CASRPWTATSYNSPLHF. CDR3 bases: TGTGCCAGCAGGCCATGGACAGCCACCTCCTATAATTCACCCCTCCACTTT.

The rearrangement links TRBV29-1 to TRBJ2-3; 9 bases match TRBD2. The CDR3 spans 15 residues. Unmatched junction bases numbered 7, after V lost 4 bases and J lost 2 bases. The germline V gene has CDR1 SQVTM and CDR2 ANQGSEA. For the CDR3, the DNA is TGCAGCGTTGGCAAGTTAGCGGGGGCCACAGATACGCAGTATTTT. This encodes CSVGKLAGATDTQYF.

At least ten counts were recorded for this clonotype. The chain carries TRBV6-1 and TRBJ2-5; 9 nucleotides align to TRBD1. This CDR3 is 14 amino acids long. With 8 bases clipped from V and 5 bases from J, the junction kept 9 bases outside the gene matches. Germline loops: CDR1 MNHNS, CDR2 SASEGT. CDR3 coding DNA: TGTGCCAGCCTTCCGGGACAGGGTTGGGAGACCCAGTACTTC. This codes for CASLPGQGWETQYF.

This clonotype was seen repeatedly, ten times or more. The chain combines TRBV6-5 with TRBJ1-4, with TRBD1 matching 7 bases. The CDR3 spans 15 residues. V gave up 2 bases and J gave up 4 bases; unmatched junction bases: 4. Germline V CDR1 and CDR2: MNHEY, SVGAGI. CDR3 residues: CASSYGGTVNEKLFF. The CDR3 DNA sequence: TGTGCCAGCAGTTACGGAGGGACAGTTAATGAAAAACTGTTTTTT.

The chain carries TRBV7-3 and TRBJ1-1, with D perhaps TRBD1 (5 bases). The CDR3 runs 15 residues. Germline CDR1 reads SGHTA; CDR2 reads FQGTGA. V lost 1 base and J lost 1, with 10 bases in between. CDR3 in amino acids: CASSLKGTGNTEAFF. The CDR3 DNA reads TGTGCCAGCAGCTTAAAAGGTACAGGGAACACTGAAGCTTTCTTT.

Ten or more counts support this clonotype. The chain recombines TRBV27 with TRBJ1-1; D possibly corresponds to TRBD1 (5 bases). Trimming shortened V by 6 bases and J by 5 bases, and 13 bases separated the two germline ends. CDR1 MNHEY and CDR2 SMNVEV come from the germline V gene (reference sequence). The CDR3 has 13 residues. The CDR3 sequence is CASSAGMRTEAFF. The CDR3 nucleotides read TGTGCCAGCAGCGCAGGGATGAGGACTGAAGCTTTCTTT.

With regard to this clonotype: This may come from a read error, since a much larger clone is one base off. This chain connects TRBV5-5 to TRBJ2-4; D gene unclear. Trimming pared 4 bases from V and 3 bases from J, leaving 2 bases between. Germline V CDR1 and CDR2: SGHKS, YYEKEE (reference sequence). This CDR3 spans 11 amino acids. The CDR3 nucleotides are TGTGCCAGCAGCCACAAAAACATTCAGTACTTC. It encodes CASSHKNIQYF.

In its sample, this clonotype was seen a few times. The chain uses TRBV5-6 and TRBJ2-1; 10 bases are shared with TRBD2. The germline V gene encodes CDR1 SGHDT and CDR2 YYEEEE. This CDR3 has 15 amino acids. Germline trimming cut 6 bases from V and 4 bases from J; bases unmatched to any gene: 7. The chain's CDR3 is CASNLLLAGYNEQFF. The CDR3 nucleotides read TGTGCCAGCAACCTTCTACTAGCGGGGTACAATGAGCAGTTCTTC.

Of note for this clonotype: One end of the junction varies from germline; a read error may be responsible. The chain employs TRBV20-1 and TRBJ1-2; tentatively, D is TRBD1 (5 bases). The germline V gene has CDR1 DFQATT and CDR2 SNEGSKA (reference sequence). The length of the CDR3 is 12 residues. In DNA, the CDR3 is TGCAGTGCCGTAGGGGAACGACCGAGCTTCTCCTTC. It specifies CSAVGERPSFSF.

This chain links TRBV28 with TRBJ1-2; 9 nucleotides line up with TRBD1. The V segment lost 7 bases and the J segment 7 bases; nucleotides outside the gene matches: 7. Germline loops: CDR1 MDHEN, CDR2 SYDVKM. This CDR3 is built from 13 residues. The CDR3 here is CASIPGTGTGYTF. CDR3 DNA: TGTGCCAGCATCCCCGGGACAGGGACTGGCTACACCTTC.

This clonotype was found many times. V usage is TRBV7-9 and J usage is TRBJ2-2, with a tentative D call TRBD1 (5 bases). V was cut by 3 bases and J by 6 bases, with 20 bases left in between. Per the germline V gene, CDR1 is SEHNR and CDR2 is FQNEAQ (reference sequence). The CDR3 extends over 17 amino acids. The CDR3, as DNA: TGTGCCAGCAGCTTTCCAAGCTCCAGGGCTCGGTCCGGGGAGCTGTTTTTT. Amino acids: CASSFPSSRARSGELFF.